Listed below are T cell receptor beta chains from one sample, sequenced in a study of blood T cells in healthy people across ages. TCRdb passed the 5' RACE reads through MiXCR, listing each CDR3 protein once. The table records fewer than 1,000,000 distinct CDR3 sequences, 35% to 60% of them present only once. Sequencing was performed on blood. The receptors were sampled from an older man in good health. Both conserved end residues are part of each CDR3. The D gene is left open where the match is weak. Size values are once, few and many counts, or a class for expanded clones, and some rows have none.

abundance: .; j_gene: TRBJ2-7; d_gene: TRBD1; v_gene: TRBV6-2/TRBV6-3; CDR3aa: CASREQGVGAYEQYF; CDR3nt: TGTGCCAGCAGAGAACAGGGGGTAGGGGCCTACGAGCAGTACTTC
abundance: .; j_gene: TRBJ2-1; d_gene: TRBD2; v_gene: TRBV28; CDR3aa: CASSPAGTSVTLDEQFF; CDR3nt: TGTGCCAGCAGTCCAGCCGGGACTAGCGTAACCCTCGATGAGCAGTTCTTC
abundance: .; j_gene: TRBJ2-1; d_gene: TRBD1; v_gene: TRBV20-1; CDR3aa: CSASGQGNGNEQFF; CDR3nt: TGCAGTGCTAGCGGACAGGGGAATGGCAATGAGCAGTTCTTC
abundance: few; j_gene: TRBJ2-1; d_gene: .; v_gene: TRBV5-4; CDR3aa: CASTKVGSYNEQFF; CDR3nt: TGTGCCAGCACCAAGGTTGGTTCTTACAATGAGCAGTTCTTC
abundance: .; j_gene: TRBJ2-7; d_gene: .; v_gene: TRBV9; CDR3aa: CASSVAPGLGGNEQYF; CDR3nt: TGTGCCAGCAGCGTAGCTCCCGGACTAGGGGGCAATGAGCAGTACTTC
abundance: .; j_gene: TRBJ1-6; d_gene: TRBD1; v_gene: TRBV5-1; CDR3aa: CASSLDGTGDNSPLHF; CDR3nt: TGCGCCAGCAGCTTGGACGGGACAGGGGATAATTCACCCCTCCACTTT
abundance: .; j_gene: TRBJ2-7; d_gene: .; v_gene: TRBV29-1; CDR3aa: CSVEDLVARQESSYEQYF; CDR3nt: TGCAGCGTTGAAGATCTTGTCGCGCGCCAGGAGAGCTCCTACGAGCAGTACTTC
abundance: .; j_gene: TRBJ2-5; d_gene: .; v_gene: TRBV29-1; CDR3aa: CSVYRGSETQYF; CDR3nt: TGCAGCGTTTACCGTGGATCGGAGACCCAGTACTTC
abundance: .; j_gene: TRBJ2-1; d_gene: .; v_gene: TRBV21-1; CDR3aa: CASSKDSGTNLYNEQFF; CDR3nt: TGTGCCAGCAGCAAAGATTCGGGGACTAACCTGTACAATGAGCAGTTCTTC
abundance: .; j_gene: TRBJ2-5; d_gene: .; v_gene: TRBV6-1; CDR3aa: CASSEVRGVETQYF; CDR3nt: TGTGCCAGCAGTGAAGTTAGGGGAGTCGAGACCCAGTACTTC
abundance: .; j_gene: TRBJ2-7; d_gene: TRBD2; v_gene: TRBV7-2; CDR3aa: CASSQSGTSGYEQYF; CDR3nt: TGTGCCAGCAGCCAATCCGGGACTAGTGGATACGAGCAGTACTTC
abundance: few; j_gene: TRBJ2-1; d_gene: TRBD2; v_gene: TRBV20-1; CDR3aa: CSASRREFPNEQFF; CDR3nt: TGCAGTGCTAGCCGGCGGGAGTTCCCCAATGAGCAGTTCTTC
abundance: .; j_gene: TRBJ2-5; d_gene: .; v_gene: TRBV27; CDR3aa: CASRRETGLDETQYF; CDR3nt: TGTGCCAGCAGGCGGGAGACAGGGTTGGATGAGACCCAGTACTTC
abundance: .; j_gene: TRBJ2-3; d_gene: TRBD2; v_gene: TRBV12-3/TRBV12-4; CDR3aa: CASSFLGGSGTQYF; CDR3nt: TGTGCCAGCAGTTTTCTTGGCGGGAGTGGAACGCAGTATTTT
abundance: .; j_gene: TRBJ2-4; d_gene: .; v_gene: TRBV5-1; CDR3aa: CASTPGDAKNIQYF; CDR3nt: TGCGCCAGCACACCAGGGGATGCCAAAAACATTCAGTACTTC
abundance: .; j_gene: TRBJ2-3; d_gene: .; v_gene: TRBV4-2; CDR3aa: CASSQGFFMSDGTDTQYF; CDR3nt: TGTGCCAGCAGCCAAGGCTTCTTTATGTCAGACGGCACAGATACGCAGTATTTT
abundance: .; j_gene: TRBJ2-3; d_gene: TRBD2; v_gene: TRBV6-4; CDR3aa: CASSDTFLSGGAGNTQYF; CDR3nt: TGTGCCAGCAGTGACACTTTCTTAAGCGGGGGGGCCGGGAATACGCAGTATTTT
abundance: .; j_gene: TRBJ2-3; d_gene: .; v_gene: TRBV4-3; CDR3aa: CASSQGRGALDTQYF; CDR3nt: TGCGCCAGCAGCCAAGGACGGGGGGCCTTAGATACGCAGTATTTT
abundance: many; j_gene: TRBJ2-7; d_gene: TRBD1; v_gene: TRBV4-2; CDR3aa: CASSKLDRDNSYEQYF; CDR3nt: TGTGCCAGCAGCAAGCTCGACAGGGACAATTCCTACGAGCAGTACTTC
abundance: few; j_gene: TRBJ2-1; d_gene: .; v_gene: TRBV4-2; CDR3aa: CASSQGTLQDNEQFF; CDR3nt: TGTGCCAGCAGCCAAGGGACACTCCAAGACAATGAGCAGTTCTTC
abundance: .; j_gene: TRBJ2-7; d_gene: TRBD2; v_gene: TRBV6-1; CDR3aa: CASRSIPGQKKREVVHEQYF; CDR3nt: TGTGCCAGCAGGTCGATACCGGGACAGAAAAAGCGGGAGGTCGTGCACGAGCAGTACTTC
abundance: few; j_gene: TRBJ1-2; d_gene: .; v_gene: TRBV27; CDR3aa: CASSPSQGRGYTF; CDR3nt: TGTGCCAGCAGTCCCTCCCAGGGTCGGGGCTACACCTTC
abundance: .; j_gene: TRBJ1-1; d_gene: .; v_gene: TRBV6-5; CDR3aa: CASTFALNTEAFF; CDR3nt: TGTGCCAGCACATTTGCCCTAAACACTGAAGCTTTCTTT
abundance: .; j_gene: TRBJ1-4; d_gene: .; v_gene: TRBV29-1; CDR3aa: CSVVGSATNEKLFF; CDR3nt: TGCAGCGTTGTCGGGTCCGCAACTAATGAAAAACTGTTTTTT
abundance: few; j_gene: TRBJ1-5; d_gene: .; v_gene: TRBV20-1; CDR3aa: CSARDPLSRGRQPQHF; CDR3nt: TGCAGTGCTAGAGATCCCTTGTCGAGGGGCCGGCAGCCCCAGCATTTT
abundance: .; j_gene: TRBJ2-2; d_gene: .; v_gene: TRBV5-1; CDR3aa: CASSLTGVRNTGELFF; CDR3nt: TGCGCCAGCAGCCTCACAGGTGTGCGGAACACCGGGGAGCTGTTTTTT
abundance: .; j_gene: TRBJ2-1; d_gene: .; v_gene: TRBV29-1; CDR3aa: CSVGLAGVQFF; CDR3nt: TGCAGCGTTGGTCTGGCCGGAGTGCAGTTCTTC
abundance: few; j_gene: TRBJ2-4; d_gene: .; v_gene: TRBV21-1; CDR3aa: CASSNRVAGSKNIQYF; CDR3nt: TGTGCCAGCAGCAATCGAGTAGCGGGGTCCAAAAACATTCAGTACTTC
abundance: .; j_gene: TRBJ1-2; d_gene: .; v_gene: TRBV29-1; CDR3aa: CSGRINYGYTF; CDR3nt: TGCAGCGGCAGAATTAACTATGGCTACACCTTC
abundance: .; j_gene: TRBJ1-6; d_gene: .; v_gene: TRBV14; CDR3aa: CASSRGTGYNSPLHF; CDR3nt: TGTGCCAGCAGCCGGGGGACGGGCTATAATTCACCCCTCCACTTT
abundance: .; j_gene: TRBJ2-2; d_gene: .; v_gene: TRBV9; CDR3aa: CASSVGQRPNTGELFF; CDR3nt: TGTGCCAGCAGCGTAGGTCAGCGCCCCAACACCGGGGAGCTGTTTTTT
abundance: .; j_gene: TRBJ2-1; d_gene: .; v_gene: TRBV28; CDR3aa: CASSETYNEQFF; CDR3nt: TGTGCCAGCTCCGAGACCTACAATGAGCAGTTCTTC
abundance: .; j_gene: TRBJ1-2; d_gene: .; v_gene: TRBV6-1; CDR3aa: CASRADSLDGYTF; CDR3nt: TGTGCCAGCAGGGCTGACAGTCTCGATGGCTACACCTTC
abundance: .; j_gene: TRBJ2-7; d_gene: .; v_gene: TRBV12-3/TRBV12-4; CDR3aa: CASGALKSSYEQYF; CDR3nt: TGTGCCAGCGGTGCACTAAAGAGCTCCTACGAGCAGTACTTC
abundance: many; j_gene: TRBJ2-3; d_gene: .; v_gene: TRBV7-3; CDR3aa: CASSLVLADTQYF; CDR3nt: TGTGCCAGCAGCTTAGTCCTCGCAGATACGCAGTATTTT
abundance: .; j_gene: TRBJ2-5; d_gene: TRBD2; v_gene: TRBV12-3/TRBV12-4; CDR3aa: CASTPTGGQETQYF; CDR3nt: TGTGCCAGCACCCCTACCGGGGGGCAAGAGACCCAGTACTTC
abundance: once; j_gene: TRBJ2-3; d_gene: TRBD2; v_gene: TRBV9; CDR3aa: CASSTLAGDGDTQYF; CDR3nt: TGTGCCAGCAGCACTCTAGCGGGAGACGGGGATACGCAGTATTTT
abundance: .; j_gene: TRBJ1-1; d_gene: .; v_gene: TRBV27; CDR3aa: CASSLIWAGGNTEAFF; CDR3nt: TGTGCCAGCAGTTTAATTTGGGCTGGTGGGAACACTGAAGCTTTCTTT
abundance: few; j_gene: TRBJ2-3; d_gene: TRBD2; v_gene: TRBV20-1; CDR3aa: CSASLRSGRLDTQYF; CDR3nt: TGCAGTGCTAGCTTAAGAAGCGGGAGATTAGATACGCAGTATTTT
abundance: few; j_gene: TRBJ2-3; d_gene: .; v_gene: TRBV18; CDR3aa: CASSQSGSDTDTQYF; CDR3nt: TGTGCCAGCTCACAAAGCGGATCCGACACAGATACGCAGTATTTT
abundance: few; j_gene: TRBJ2-6; d_gene: TRBD2; v_gene: TRBV6-5; CDR3aa: CATGLGGGANVLTF; CDR3nt: TGTGCCACCGGACTAGGCGGTGGGGCCAACGTCCTGACTTTC
abundance: .; j_gene: TRBJ2-5; d_gene: .; v_gene: TRBV7-2; CDR3aa: CASSLVGQPQETQYF; CDR3nt: TGTGCCAGCAGCTTAGTTGGGCAGCCTCAGGAGACCCAGTACTTC
abundance: .; j_gene: TRBJ2-3; d_gene: .; v_gene: TRBV2; CDR3aa: CASSEPFTDTQYF; CDR3nt: TGTGCCAGCAGTGAACCATTCACAGATACGCAGTATTTT
abundance: few; j_gene: TRBJ2-1; d_gene: .; v_gene: TRBV3-1; CDR3aa: CASSPRYRNNEQFF; CDR3nt: TGTGCCAGCAGCCCCAGGTATCGGAACAATGAGCAGTTCTTC
abundance: many; j_gene: TRBJ2-5; d_gene: .; v_gene: TRBV10-3; CDR3aa: CAISESRSAKETQYF; CDR3nt: TGTGCCATCAGTGAGTCGAGGAGCGCAAAAGAGACCCAGTACTTC
abundance: .; j_gene: TRBJ2-3; d_gene: .; v_gene: TRBV6-1; CDR3aa: CASTPIRGPVDTQYF; CDR3nt: TGTGCCAGCACCCCGATCCGGGGGCCTGTAGATACGCAGTATTTT
abundance: .; j_gene: TRBJ2-3; d_gene: .; v_gene: TRBV12-3/TRBV12-4; CDR3aa: CASSLALGRAQTDTQYF; CDR3nt: TGTGCCAGCAGTTTAGCCCTCGGACGAGCGCAAACAGATACGCAGTATTTT
abundance: .; j_gene: TRBJ2-7; d_gene: .; v_gene: TRBV6-5; CDR3aa: CASSYRGESYEQYF; CDR3nt: TGTGCCAGCAGTTACCGGGGCGAATCCTACGAGCAGTACTTC
abundance: .; j_gene: TRBJ2-3; d_gene: .; v_gene: TRBV7-2; CDR3aa: CASSLQGPSTDTQYF; CDR3nt: TGTGCCAGCAGCTTACAGGGGCCGAGCACAGATACGCAGTATTTT
abundance: .; j_gene: TRBJ2-3; d_gene: .; v_gene: TRBV29-1; CDR3aa: CSVEDWGDTQYF; CDR3nt: TGCAGCGTTGAAGATTGGGGGGATACGCAGTATTTT
abundance: once; j_gene: TRBJ2-5; d_gene: .; v_gene: TRBV11-3; CDR3aa: CASRRKNQETQYF; CDR3nt: TGTGCCAGCAGACGGAAGAACCAAGAGACCCAGTACTTC
abundance: .; j_gene: TRBJ2-1; d_gene: TRBD2; v_gene: TRBV4-2; CDR3aa: CASSPGRAGYNEQFF; CDR3nt: TGTGCCAGCAGCCCCGGACGAGCGGGGTACAATGAGCAGTTCTTC
abundance: .; j_gene: TRBJ2-3; d_gene: .; v_gene: TRBV9; CDR3aa: CASSVVQAGDTQYF; CDR3nt: TGTGCCAGCAGCGTAGTACAGGCTGGAGATACGCAGTATTTT
abundance: once; j_gene: TRBJ2-7; d_gene: TRBD2; v_gene: TRBV10-3; CDR3aa: CAISGGGMENCEQYF; CDR3nt: TGTGCCATCAGTGGCGGGGGTATGGAGAACTGCGAGCAGTACTTC
abundance: few; j_gene: TRBJ2-1; d_gene: TRBD1; v_gene: TRBV10-3; CDR3aa: CAIDRGQGMDNEQFF; CDR3nt: TGTGCCATCGATAGGGGACAGGGCATGGACAATGAGCAGTTCTTC